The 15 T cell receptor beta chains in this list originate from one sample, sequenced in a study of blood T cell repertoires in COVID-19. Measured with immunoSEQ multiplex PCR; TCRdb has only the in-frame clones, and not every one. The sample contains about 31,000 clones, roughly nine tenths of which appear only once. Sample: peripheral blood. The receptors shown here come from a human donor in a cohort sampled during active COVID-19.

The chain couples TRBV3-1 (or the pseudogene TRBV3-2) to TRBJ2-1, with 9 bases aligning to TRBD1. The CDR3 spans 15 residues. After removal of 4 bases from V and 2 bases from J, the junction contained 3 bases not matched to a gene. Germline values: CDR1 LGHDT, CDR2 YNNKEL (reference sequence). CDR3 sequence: CASSLRQGAYNEQFF. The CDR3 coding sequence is TGTGCCAGCAGCCTTAGACAGGGGGCCTACAATGAGCAGTTCTTC.

DNA of the CDR3: TGTGCCAGCAGCGGGACTAGCGGGTCCTACAATGAGCAGTTCTTC. This codes for CASSGTSGSYNEQFF. The gene calls are TRBV7-3 and TRBJ2-1; 12 bases match TRBD2. Germline CDR1 SGHTA, CDR2 FQGTGA. V gave up 5 bases and J gave up 1 base; unmatched junction bases: 0. This CDR3 is built from 15 residues. The complete variable domain, with remaining parts taken from reference TRBV7-3 and TRBJ2-1, reads GAGVSQTPSNKVTEKGKYVELRCDPISGHTALYWYRQSLGQGPEFLIYFQGTGAADDSGLPNDRFFAVRPEGSVSTLKIQRTERGDSAVYLCASSGTSGSYNEQFFGPGTRLTVL.

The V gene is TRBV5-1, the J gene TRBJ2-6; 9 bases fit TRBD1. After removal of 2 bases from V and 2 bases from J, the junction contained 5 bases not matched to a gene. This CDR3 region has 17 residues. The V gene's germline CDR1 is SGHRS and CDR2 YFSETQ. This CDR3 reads CASSFGTGSTGANVLTF. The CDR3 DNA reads TGCGCCAGCAGCTTTGGGACAGGGTCAACTGGGGCCAACGTCCTGACTTTC.

Here the CDR3 reads CASSQGTGWIYGYTF. CDR3 bases: TGCGCCAGCAGCCAAGGTACAGGGTGGATCTATGGCTACACCTTC. V is TRBV4-3 and J is TRBJ1-2; TRBD1 might be the D (6 bases). Trimming pared 1 base from V and 4 bases from J, leaving 13 bases between. The germline V gene has CDR1 LGHNA and CDR2 YSLEER. This CDR3 region has 15 residues.

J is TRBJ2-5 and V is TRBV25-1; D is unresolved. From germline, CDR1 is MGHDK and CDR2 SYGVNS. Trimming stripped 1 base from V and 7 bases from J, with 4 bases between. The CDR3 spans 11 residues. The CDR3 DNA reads TGTGCCAGCAGTGAATCCGGGACCCAGTACTTC. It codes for CASSESGTQYF.

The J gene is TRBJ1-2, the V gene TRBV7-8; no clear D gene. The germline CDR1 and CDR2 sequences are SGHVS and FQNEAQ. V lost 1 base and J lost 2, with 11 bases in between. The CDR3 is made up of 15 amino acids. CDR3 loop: CASSLGSARNYGYTF. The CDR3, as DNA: TGTGCCAGCAGCTTAGGATCAGCGAGAAACTATGGCTACACCTTC.

The CDR3 here is CASRRGGATNEKLFF. DNA for the CDR3: TGCGCCAGCAGAAGAGGGGGAGCAACTAATGAAAAACTGTTTTTT. The genes are TRBV5-1 and TRBJ1-4, with a tentative D call TRBD1 (6 bases). Germline loops: CDR1 SGHRS, CDR2 YFSETQ. The CDR3 is 15 residues long. Trimming left V 5 bases short and J 0 bases short, with 11 bases between.

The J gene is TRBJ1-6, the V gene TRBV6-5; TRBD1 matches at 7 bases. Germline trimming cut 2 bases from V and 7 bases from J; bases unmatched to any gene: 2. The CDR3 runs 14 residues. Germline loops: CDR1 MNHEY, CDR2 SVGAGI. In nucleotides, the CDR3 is TGTGCCAGCAGTTACGGGACAGCCAATTCACCCCTCCACTTT. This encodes CASSYGTANSPLHF.

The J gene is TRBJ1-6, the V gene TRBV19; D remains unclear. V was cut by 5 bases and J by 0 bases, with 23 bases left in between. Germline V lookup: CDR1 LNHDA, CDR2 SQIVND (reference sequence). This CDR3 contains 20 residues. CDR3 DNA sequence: TGTGCCAGTAGTCCTGCTAATTCGACATTAGGGAGCTCCTATAATTCACCCCTCCACTTT. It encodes CASSPANSTLGSSYNSPLHF.

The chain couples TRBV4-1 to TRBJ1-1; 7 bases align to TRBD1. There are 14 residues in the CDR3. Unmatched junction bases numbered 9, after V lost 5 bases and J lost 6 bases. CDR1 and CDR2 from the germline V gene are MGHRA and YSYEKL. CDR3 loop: CASSYPTGVAEAFF. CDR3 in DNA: TGCGCCAGCAGCTACCCCACAGGGGTCGCTGAAGCTTTCTTT.

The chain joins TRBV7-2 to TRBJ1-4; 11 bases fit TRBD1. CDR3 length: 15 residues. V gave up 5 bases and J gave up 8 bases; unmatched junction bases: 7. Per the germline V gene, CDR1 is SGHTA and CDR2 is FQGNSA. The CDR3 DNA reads TGTGCCAGCAGCCGGACGGGACAGGGGGGAGAAAAACTGTTTTTT. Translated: CASSRTGQGGEKLFF.

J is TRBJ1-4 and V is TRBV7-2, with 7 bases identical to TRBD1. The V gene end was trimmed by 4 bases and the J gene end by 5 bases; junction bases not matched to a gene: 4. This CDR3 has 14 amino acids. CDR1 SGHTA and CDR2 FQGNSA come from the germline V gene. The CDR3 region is CASSSGQPNEKLFF. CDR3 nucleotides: TGTGCCAGCAGCTCGGGACAGCCAAATGAAAAACTGTTTTTT.

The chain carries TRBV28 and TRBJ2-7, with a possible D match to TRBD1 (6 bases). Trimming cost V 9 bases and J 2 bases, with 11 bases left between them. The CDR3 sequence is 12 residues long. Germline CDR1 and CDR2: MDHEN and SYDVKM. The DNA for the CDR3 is TGTGCCAGTGCGGACAGAACCTACGAGCAGTACGTC. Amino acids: CASADRTYEQYV.

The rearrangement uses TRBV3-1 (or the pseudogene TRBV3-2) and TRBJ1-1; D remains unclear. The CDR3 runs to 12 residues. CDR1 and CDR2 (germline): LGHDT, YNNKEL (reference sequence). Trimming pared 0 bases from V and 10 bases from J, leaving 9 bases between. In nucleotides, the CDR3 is TGTGCCAGCAGCCAAGATGAGCGGAGAGCTTTCTTT. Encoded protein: CASSQDERRAFF.

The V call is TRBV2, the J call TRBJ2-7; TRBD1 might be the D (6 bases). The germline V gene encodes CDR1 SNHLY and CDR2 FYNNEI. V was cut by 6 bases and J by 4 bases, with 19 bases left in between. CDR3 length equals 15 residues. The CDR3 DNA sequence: TGTGCCAGCAGGCGTATCTCGGACAGCAAATACGAGCAGTACGTC. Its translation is CASRRISDSKYEQYV.